The clone carrying this TCR beta chain was observed a handful of times. Antigen unknown. Extraction and reverse transcription of RNA yielded cDNA as the sequencing template. Sequenced by immunoSEQ multiplex PCR; TCRdb stores in-frame clones only, minus some. The table lists 100,000 to 150,000 clones, 45% to 50% of them singletons. This sample was taken from a study of CD8+ T cells in alopecia areata. Overall study results and limits: Scalp samples also yield sequences of resident alphabeta T cells from normal skin.

Sequencing was carried out using NKG2D-low CD8+ T cells sorted from blood. This sequence originates from a human donor with alopecia areata.

The CDR3 DNA sequence: TGCAGCGTTGAAAGGTTAGCTCAAGAGACCCAGTACTTC. It encodes CSVERLAQETQYF. The chain recombines TRBV29-1 with TRBJ2-5, with D uncertain. The germline V gene encodes CDR1 SQVTM and CDR2 ANQGSEA. This CDR3 comprises 13 residues. V was cut by 2 bases and J by 2 bases, with 9 bases left in between.